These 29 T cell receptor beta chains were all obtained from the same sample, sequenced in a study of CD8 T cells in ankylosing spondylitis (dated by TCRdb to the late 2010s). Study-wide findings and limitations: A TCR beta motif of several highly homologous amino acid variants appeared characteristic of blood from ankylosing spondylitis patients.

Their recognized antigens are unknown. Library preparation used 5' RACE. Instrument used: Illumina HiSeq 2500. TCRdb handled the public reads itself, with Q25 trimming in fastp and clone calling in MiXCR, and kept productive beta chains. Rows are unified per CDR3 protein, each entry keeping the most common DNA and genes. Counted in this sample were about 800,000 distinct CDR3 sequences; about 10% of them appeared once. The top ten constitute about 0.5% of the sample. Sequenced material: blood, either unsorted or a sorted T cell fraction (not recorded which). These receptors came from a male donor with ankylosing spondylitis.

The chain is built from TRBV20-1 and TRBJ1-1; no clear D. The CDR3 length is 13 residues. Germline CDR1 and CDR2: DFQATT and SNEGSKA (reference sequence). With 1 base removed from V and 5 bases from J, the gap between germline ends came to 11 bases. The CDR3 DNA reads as TGCAGTGCTAGAGTAAGGGTCGGAACTGAAGCTTTCTTT. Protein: CSARVRVGTEAFF.

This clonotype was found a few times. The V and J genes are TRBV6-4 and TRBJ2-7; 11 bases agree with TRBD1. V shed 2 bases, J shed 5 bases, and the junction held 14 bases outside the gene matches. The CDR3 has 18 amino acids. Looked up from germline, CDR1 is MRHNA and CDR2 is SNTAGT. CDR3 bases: TGTGCCAGCAGTGACACCAGATCCCGGGACAGGGGGTCTCACGAGCAGTACTTC. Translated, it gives CASSDTRSRDRGSHEQYF.

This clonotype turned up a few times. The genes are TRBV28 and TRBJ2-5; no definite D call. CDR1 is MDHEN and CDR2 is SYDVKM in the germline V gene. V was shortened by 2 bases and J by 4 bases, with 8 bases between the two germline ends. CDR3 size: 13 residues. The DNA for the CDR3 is TGTGCCAGCAGTTTAATGCCGACAGAGACCCAGTACTTC. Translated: CASSLMPTETQYF. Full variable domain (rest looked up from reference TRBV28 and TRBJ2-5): DVKVTQSSRYLVKRTGEKVFLECVQDMDHENMFWYRQDPGLGLRLIYFSYDVKMKEKGDIPEGYSVSREKKERFSLILESASTNQTSMYLCASSLMPTETQYFGPGTRLLVL.

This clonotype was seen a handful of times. The CDR3 nucleotides are TGTGCCAGCAGTCAAGAATTACGACTAGTTAACAATGAGCAGTTCTTC. Its protein is CASSQELRLVNNEQFF. This chain links TRBV6-1 with TRBJ2-1; TRBD2 might be the D (6 bases). Germline V gives CDR1 MNHNS, CDR2 SASEGT. V gave up 5 bases and J gave up 5 bases, with 19 bases separating them. The CDR3 totals 16 residues.

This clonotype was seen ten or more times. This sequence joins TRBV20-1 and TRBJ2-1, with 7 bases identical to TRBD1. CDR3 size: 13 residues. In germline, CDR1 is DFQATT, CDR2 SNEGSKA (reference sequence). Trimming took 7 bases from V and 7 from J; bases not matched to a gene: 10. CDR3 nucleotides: TGCAGTGTCAGAGGGGGCTGGAAGAATGAGCAGTTCTTC. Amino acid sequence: CSVRGGWKNEQFF.

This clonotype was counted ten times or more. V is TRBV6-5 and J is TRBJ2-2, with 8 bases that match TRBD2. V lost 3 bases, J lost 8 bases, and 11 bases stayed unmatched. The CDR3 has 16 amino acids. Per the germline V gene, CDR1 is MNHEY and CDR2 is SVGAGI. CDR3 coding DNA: TGTGCCAGCAGTTATTTGTCTAGCGGGCGGGCTGGGGAGCTGTTTTTT. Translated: CASSYLSSGRAGELFF.

The DNA of the CDR3 is TGTGCCAGCAAGACGTCGGGGACCTACGAGCAGTACTTC. This encodes CASKTSGTYEQYF. The chain has TRBV6-1 and TRBJ2-7, with a weak D call TRBD2 (5 bases). The CDR3 has 13 amino acids. The V end lost 7 bases, the J end lost 2 bases, and 12 bases lay between the germline ends. The germline gives CDR1 MNHNS, CDR2 SASEGT.

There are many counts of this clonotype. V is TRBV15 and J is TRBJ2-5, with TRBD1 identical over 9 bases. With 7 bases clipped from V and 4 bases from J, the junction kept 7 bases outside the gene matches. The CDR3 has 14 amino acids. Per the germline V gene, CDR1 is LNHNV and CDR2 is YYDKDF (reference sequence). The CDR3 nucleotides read TGTGCCACCAAACCGGGACAGGGATTAGAGACCCAGTACTTC. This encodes CATKPGQGLETQYF.

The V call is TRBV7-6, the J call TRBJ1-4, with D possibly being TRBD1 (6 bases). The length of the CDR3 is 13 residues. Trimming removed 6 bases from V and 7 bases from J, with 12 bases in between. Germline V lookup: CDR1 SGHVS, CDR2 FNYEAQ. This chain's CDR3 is CASRPGVAEKLFF. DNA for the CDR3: TGTGCCAGCAGACCAGGGGTGGCTGAAAAACTGTTTTTT.

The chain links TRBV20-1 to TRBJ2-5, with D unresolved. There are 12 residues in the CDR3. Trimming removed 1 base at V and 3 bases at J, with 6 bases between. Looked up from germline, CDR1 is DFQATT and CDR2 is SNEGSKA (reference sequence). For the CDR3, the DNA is TGCAGTGCTAGAGGTCCAAAAGAGACCCAGTACTTC. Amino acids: CSARGPKETQYF.

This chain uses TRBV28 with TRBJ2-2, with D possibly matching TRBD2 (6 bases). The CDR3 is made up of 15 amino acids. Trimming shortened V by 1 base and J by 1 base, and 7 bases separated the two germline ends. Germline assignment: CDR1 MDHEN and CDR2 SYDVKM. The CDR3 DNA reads TGTGCCAGCAGTTTATTGCGGGAGAACACCGGGGAGCTGTTTTTT. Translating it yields CASSLLRENTGELFF.

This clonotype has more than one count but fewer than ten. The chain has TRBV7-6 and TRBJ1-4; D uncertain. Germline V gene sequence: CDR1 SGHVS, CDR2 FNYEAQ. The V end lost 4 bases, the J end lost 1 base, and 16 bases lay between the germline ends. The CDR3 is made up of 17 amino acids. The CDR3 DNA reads TGTGCCAGCAGCTCAAACCCCCTATTAAGAACTAATGAAAAACTGTTTTTT. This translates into CASSSNPLLRTNEKLFF.

CDR3 in DNA: TGTGCCAGCCAACGGTCGGGGGGCCGAGATGAGCAGTTCTTC. Amino acids: CASQRSGGRDEQFF. V gene TRBV7-3 combines with J gene TRBJ2-1; possible D gene TRBD2, 7 bases. CDR1 is SGHTA and CDR2 is FQGTGA in the germline V gene. The V gene lost 8 bases and the J gene lost 8 bases, with 19 bases spanning the gap. The CDR3 is made up of 14 amino acids.

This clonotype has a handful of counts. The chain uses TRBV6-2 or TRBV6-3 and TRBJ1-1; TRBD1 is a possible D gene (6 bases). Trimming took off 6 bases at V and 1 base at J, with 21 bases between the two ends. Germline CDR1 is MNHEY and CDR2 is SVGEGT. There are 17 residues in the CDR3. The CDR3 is CASRNGGQSSSNTEAFF. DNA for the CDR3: TGTGCCAGCAGGAACGGGGGACAAAGTTCTTCGAACACTGAAGCTTTCTTT.

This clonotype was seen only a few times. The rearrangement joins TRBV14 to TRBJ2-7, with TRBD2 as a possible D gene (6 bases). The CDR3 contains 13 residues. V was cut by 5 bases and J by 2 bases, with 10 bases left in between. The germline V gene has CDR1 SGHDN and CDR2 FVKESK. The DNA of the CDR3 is TGTGCCAGCAGCTCACAGCGGGCCTACGAGCAGTACTTC. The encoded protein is CASSSQRAYEQYF.

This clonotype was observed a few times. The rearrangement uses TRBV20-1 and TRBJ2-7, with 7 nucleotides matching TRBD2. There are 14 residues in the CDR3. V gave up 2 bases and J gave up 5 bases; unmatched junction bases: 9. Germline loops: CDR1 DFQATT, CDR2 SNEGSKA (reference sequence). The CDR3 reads CSARLRELGDEQYF. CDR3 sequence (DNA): TGCAGTGCTAGACTGCGGGAGCTCGGCGACGAGCAGTACTTC.

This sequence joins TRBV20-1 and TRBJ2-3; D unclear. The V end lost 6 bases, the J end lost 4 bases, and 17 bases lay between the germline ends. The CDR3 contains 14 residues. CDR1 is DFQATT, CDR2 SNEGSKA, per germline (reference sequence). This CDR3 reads CSAKVAAKADTQYF. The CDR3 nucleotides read TGCAGTGCAAAGGTGGCAGCTAAGGCAGATACGCAGTATTTT.

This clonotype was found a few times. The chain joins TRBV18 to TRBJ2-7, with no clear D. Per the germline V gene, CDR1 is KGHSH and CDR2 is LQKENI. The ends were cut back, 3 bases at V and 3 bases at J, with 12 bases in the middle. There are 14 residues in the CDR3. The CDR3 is CASSPPYTYYEQYF. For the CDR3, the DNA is TGTGCCAGCTCACCGCCTTACACTTACTACGAGCAGTACTTC.

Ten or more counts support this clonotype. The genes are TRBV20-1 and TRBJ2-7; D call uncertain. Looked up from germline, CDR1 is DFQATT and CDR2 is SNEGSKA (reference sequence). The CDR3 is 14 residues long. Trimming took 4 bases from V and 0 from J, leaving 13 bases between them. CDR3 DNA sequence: TGCAGTGCTATTGCACGGCAGAGCTCCTACGAGCAGTACTTC. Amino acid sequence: CSAIARQSSYEQYF.

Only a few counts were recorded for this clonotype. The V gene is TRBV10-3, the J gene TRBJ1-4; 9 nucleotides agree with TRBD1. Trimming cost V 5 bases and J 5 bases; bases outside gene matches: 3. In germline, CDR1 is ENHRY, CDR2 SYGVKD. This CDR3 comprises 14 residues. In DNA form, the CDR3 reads TGTGCCATCAGTTCGACAGGGGGAAATGAAAAACTGTTTTTT. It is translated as CAISSTGGNEKLFF.

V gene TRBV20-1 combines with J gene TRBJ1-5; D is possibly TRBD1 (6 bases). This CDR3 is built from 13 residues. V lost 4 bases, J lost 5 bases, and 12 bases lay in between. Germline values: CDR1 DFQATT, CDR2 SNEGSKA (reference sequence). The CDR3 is CSATHRVHQPQHF. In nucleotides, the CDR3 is TGCAGTGCTACCCACAGGGTCCATCAGCCCCAGCATTTT.

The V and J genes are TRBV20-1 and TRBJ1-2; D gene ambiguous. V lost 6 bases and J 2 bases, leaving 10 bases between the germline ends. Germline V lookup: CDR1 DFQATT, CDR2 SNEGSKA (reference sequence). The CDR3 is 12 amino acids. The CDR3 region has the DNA TGCAGTGCCATTGTGGACAACTATGGCTACACCTTC. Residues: CSAIVDNYGYTF.

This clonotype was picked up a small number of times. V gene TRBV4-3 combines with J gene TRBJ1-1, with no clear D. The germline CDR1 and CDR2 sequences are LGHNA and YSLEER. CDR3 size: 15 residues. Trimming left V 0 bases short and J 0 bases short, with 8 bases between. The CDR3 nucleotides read TGCGCCAGCAGCCAAGAGGTGGTCCTGAACACTGAAGCTTTCTTT. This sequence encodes CASSQEVVLNTEAFF.

The CDR3 bases are TGCAGCGTTGAGGAGAGTGGCGATGAGCAGTTCTTC. This codes for CSVEESGDEQFF. This chain uses TRBV29-1 with TRBJ2-1; D call uncertain. Germline loops: CDR1 SQVTM, CDR2 ANQGSEA. The CDR3 has 12 amino acids. V lost 3 bases and J 8 bases, leaving 11 bases between the germline ends.

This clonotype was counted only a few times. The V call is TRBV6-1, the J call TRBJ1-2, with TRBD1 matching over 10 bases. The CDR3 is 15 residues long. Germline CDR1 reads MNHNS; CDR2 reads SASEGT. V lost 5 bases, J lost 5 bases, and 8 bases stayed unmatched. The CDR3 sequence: CASSTTGGLPYGYTF. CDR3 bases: TGTGCCAGCAGTACGACAGGGGGCCTGCCTTATGGCTACACCTTC.

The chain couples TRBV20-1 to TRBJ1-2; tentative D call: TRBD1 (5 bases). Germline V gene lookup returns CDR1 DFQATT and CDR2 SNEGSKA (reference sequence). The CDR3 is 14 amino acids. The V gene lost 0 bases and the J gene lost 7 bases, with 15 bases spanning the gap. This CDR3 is CSAREQRGVGGYTF. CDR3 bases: TGCAGTGCTAGAGAGCAGAGGGGAGTTGGTGGCTACACCTTC.

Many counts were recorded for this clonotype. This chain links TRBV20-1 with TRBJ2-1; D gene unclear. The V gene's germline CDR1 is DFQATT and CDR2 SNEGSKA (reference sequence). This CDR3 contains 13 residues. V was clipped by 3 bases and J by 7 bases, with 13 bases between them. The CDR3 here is CSARAGNWNEQFF. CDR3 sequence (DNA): TGCAGTGCTAGGGCAGGTAATTGGAATGAGCAGTTCTTC.

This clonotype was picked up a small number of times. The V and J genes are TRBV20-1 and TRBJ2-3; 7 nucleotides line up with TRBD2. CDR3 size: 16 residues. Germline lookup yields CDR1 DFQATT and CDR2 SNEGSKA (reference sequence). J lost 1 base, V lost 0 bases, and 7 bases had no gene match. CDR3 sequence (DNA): TGCAGTGCTAGAGATGATGGACTAGGCGGCACAGATACGCAGTATTTT. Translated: CSARDDGLGGTDTQYF.

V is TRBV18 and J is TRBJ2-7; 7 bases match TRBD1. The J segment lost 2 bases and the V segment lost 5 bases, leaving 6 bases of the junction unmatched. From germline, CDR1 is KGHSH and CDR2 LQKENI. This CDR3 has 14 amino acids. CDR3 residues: CASSADRRTYEQYF. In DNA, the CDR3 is TGTGCCAGCTCAGCGGACAGGCGAACCTACGAGCAGTACTTC.